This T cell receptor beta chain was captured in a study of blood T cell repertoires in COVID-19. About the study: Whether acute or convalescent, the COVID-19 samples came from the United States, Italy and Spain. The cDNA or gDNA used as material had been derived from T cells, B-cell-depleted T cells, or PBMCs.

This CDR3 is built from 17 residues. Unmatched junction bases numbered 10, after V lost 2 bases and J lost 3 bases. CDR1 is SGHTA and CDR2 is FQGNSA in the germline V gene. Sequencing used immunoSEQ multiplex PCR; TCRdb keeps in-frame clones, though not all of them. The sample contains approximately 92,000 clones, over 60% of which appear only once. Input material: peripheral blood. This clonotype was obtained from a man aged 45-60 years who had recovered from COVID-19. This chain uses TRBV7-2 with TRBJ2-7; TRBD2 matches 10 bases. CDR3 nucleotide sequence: TGTGCCAGCAGCTTATCGGGGTCTAGCGGGAGTCTCTACGAGCAGTACTTC. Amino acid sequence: CASSLSGSSGSLYEQYF.